This is a list of T cell receptor beta chains from one sample in a study of T cell responses to AZD1222 COVID-19 vaccine. The table came from immunoSEQ multiplex PCR; TCRdb's copy has only in-frame clones and leaves some out. The data show about 150,000 clones, with roughly nine tenths seen just once and approximately 1.8% held by the top ten. The sequences come from peripheral blood, collected on day 0 of AZD1222 vaccination. These receptors were collected from an adult in good health. CDR3s include the opening cysteine and the closing phenylalanine or tryptophan. A D gene is named only where the DNA matches it firmly. Size values are once, few and many counts, or a class for expanded clones, and some rows have none.

CASSLGQGKNIQYF,TGCGCCAGCAGCCTGGGACAGGGTAAAAACATTCAGTACTTC,TRBV5-1,TRBD1,-,TRBJ2-4
CASSRQAVEQFF,TGTGCCAGCAGTCGGCAGGCGGTTGAGCAGTTCTTC,TRBV6-2/TRBV6-3,-,once,TRBJ2-1
CASRLIAGVDTQYF,TGCGCCAGCAGGCTTATAGCGGGAGTGGATACGCAGTATTTT,TRBV4-1,TRBD2,-,TRBJ2-3
CASSAKMGQETQYF,TGTGCCAGCAGCGCTAAGATGGGACAAGAGACCCAGTACTTC,TRBV25-1,-,-,TRBJ2-5
CASSPRGGANNEQFF,TGTGCCAGCAGCCCCCGGGGGGGGGCCAACAATGAGCAGTTCTTC,TRBV11-1,TRBD2,-,TRBJ2-1
CASSYGTEAYGYTF,TGTGCCAGCAGTTACGGTACAGAAGCCTATGGCTACACCTTC,TRBV6-5,-,-,TRBJ1-2
CAISERRTDSPLHF,TGTGCCATCAGTGAAAGGAGGACTGACTCACCCCTCCACTTT,TRBV10-3,-,-,TRBJ1-6
CSVVREKGEAFF,TGCAGCGTTGTACGGGAAAAGGGTGAAGCTTTCTTT,TRBV29-1,-,-,TRBJ1-1
CATSNGPNQPQHF,TGTGCCACCAGTAACGGGCCTAATCAGCCCCAGCATTTT,TRBV24-1,-,-,TRBJ1-5
CASSLRQAGNTIYF,TGTGCCAGCAGCTTACGGCAGGCTGGAAACACCATATATTTT,TRBV5-6,-,-,TRBJ1-3
CASREGTSGSSGELFF,TGTGCCAGCAGGGAAGGGACTAGCGGGAGTAGTGGGGAGCTGTTTTTT,TRBV6-1,TRBD2,-,TRBJ2-2
CASSAPGLEETQYF,TGTGCCAGCAGTGCTCCGGGCCTGGAGGAGACCCAGTACTTC,TRBV25-1,-,-,TRBJ2-5
CASSPATVHSGNTIYF,TGTGCCAGCTCACCCGCGACAGTGCACTCTGGAAACACCATATATTTT,TRBV18,-,-,TRBJ1-3
CASSLQGSNQPQHF,TGTGCCAGCAGCTTGCAGGGGAGCAATCAGCCCCAGCATTTT,TRBV5-5,-,once,TRBJ1-5
CASSFNRQASLYGYTF,TGTGCCAGCAGCTTCAACCGACAGGCGTCCCTATATGGCTACACCTTC,TRBV9,-,once,TRBJ1-2
CASSFDRNTEAFF,TGCGCCAGCAGCTTTGACAGAAACACTGAAGCTTTCTTT,TRBV5-1,-,-,TRBJ1-1
CASSPRASTYNEQFF,TGTGCCAGCAGCCCTCGGGCGTCAACCTACAATGAGCAGTTCTTC,TRBV7-2,-,-,TRBJ2-1
CASRDTGIRSGYTF,TGTGCCAGCAGAGACACAGGGATACGTAGTGGCTACACCTTC,TRBV2,-,-,TRBJ1-2
CASSRQGLNQPQHF,TGTGCCAGCAGCCGACAGGGGTTGAATCAGCCCCAGCATTTT,TRBV27,TRBD1,-,TRBJ1-5
CASSLGGGVPTEAFF,TGTGCCAGCAGCTTGGGGGGCGGGGTCCCCACTGAAGCTTTCTTT,TRBV5-4,-,once,TRBJ1-1
CASSQRGLAGATGELFF,TGCGCCAGCAGCCAAAGGGGACTAGCGGGAGCTACCGGGGAGCTGTTTTTT,TRBV4-3,TRBD2,-,TRBJ2-2
CASSPKPAGVGAKTQYF,TGTGCCAGCAGTCCGAAGCCAGCGGGAGTGGGGGCAAAGACCCAGTACTTC,TRBV7-3,TRBD2,-,TRBJ2-5
CASTPIGAENTGELFF,TGTGCCAGCACCCCAATCGGCGCGGAGAACACCGGGGAGCTGTTTTTT,TRBV27,-,-,TRBJ2-2
CASRSDRAGTQYF,TGTGCCAGCAGAAGTGACAGGGCCGGGACCCAGTACTTC,TRBV7-2,TRBD1,-,TRBJ2-5
CASSRGTTNEKLFF,TGTGCCAGCAGCCGGGGGACAACTAATGAAAAACTGTTTTTT,TRBV6-5,-,-,TRBJ1-4
CASSQGDRDNQPQHF,TGCGCCAGCAGCCAAGGGGACAGGGACAATCAGCCCCAGCATTTT,TRBV4-1,TRBD1,-,TRBJ1-5
CASSIFSGSGYEQYF,TGTGCCAGCAGTATCTTTAGCGGGAGTGGGTACGAGCAGTACTTC,TRBV27,TRBD2,-,TRBJ2-7
CASSPGLAGVGSGVNEQFF,TGTGCCAGTAGTCCCGGACTAGCGGGAGTAGGAAGTGGGGTCAATGAGCAGTTCTTC,TRBV19,TRBD2,-,TRBJ2-1
CASSKINQGNSPLHF,TGTGCCAGCAGTAAAATAAACCAGGGGAATTCACCCCTCCACTTT,TRBV27,-,-,TRBJ1-6
CAWDGTGGPHEQYF,TGTGCCTGGGATGGGACAGGGGGTCCCCACGAGCAGTACTTC,TRBV30,TRBD1,-,TRBJ2-7
CASSQEALAFTYEQYF,TGTGCCAGCAGCCAAGAAGCACTAGCGTTTACCTACGAGCAGTACTTC,TRBV3-1/TRBV3-2,TRBD2,once,TRBJ2-7
CASSLMGNTEAFF,TGTGCCAGCAGTTTGATGGGGAACACTGAAGCTTTCTTT,TRBV12-3/TRBV12-4,-,-,TRBJ1-1
CASSLGWTGSSPLHF,TGTGCCAGCAGCTTAGGTTGGACAGGTTCTTCACCCCTCCACTTT,TRBV7-2,TRBD1,-,TRBJ1-6
CSASTDSHTEAFF,TGCAGTGCTAGTACGGACAGTCACACTGAAGCTTTCTTT,TRBV20-1,-,-,TRBJ1-1